Presented here are 4 T cell receptor beta chains from one specimen sequenced in a study of blood T cell repertoires in COVID-19. Here immunoSEQ multiplex PCR was the method, and the copy in TCRdb shows in-frame clones only, minus some. This sample has some 450,000 clones; around 90% occur once, and the top ten carry less than 0.95%. The specimen sequenced was peripheral blood. Source of these receptors: a man aged 18 to 35 with COVID-19, enrolled during active disease.

This clone was counted once. The identical CDR3 is also encoded by other nucleotide sequences in the sample. This chain joins TRBV29-1 and TRBJ2-7, with 8 bases that match TRBD1. The CDR3 extends over 12 amino acids. With V trimmed by 6 bases and J by 7 bases, 8 bases remained unmatched. Germline V gene sequence: CDR1 SQVTM, CDR2 ANQGSEA. CDR3 DNA: TGCAGCGTCGTCCTATGGACAGGGGAGCAGTACTTC. Protein product: CSVVLWTGEQYF.

The genes are TRBV2 and TRBJ2-7, with a tentative D call TRBD2 (5 bases). The CDR3 loop spans 19 amino acids. The ends were cut back, 6 bases at V and 0 bases at J, with 27 bases in the middle. The germline CDR1 and CDR2 sequences are SNHLY and FYNNEI. CDR3 sequence: CASRVTRNQRSKSSYEQYF. The CDR3 region has the DNA TGTGCCAGCAGAGTTACTAGGAATCAGCGGAGCAAAAGCTCCTACGAGCAGTACTTC. The variable domain in full, with the rest retrieved from reference TRBV2 and TRBJ2-7, is EPEVTQTPSHQVTQMGQEVILRCVPISNHLYFYWYRQILGQKVEFLVSFYNNEISEKSEIFDDQFSVERPDGSNFTLKIRSTKLEDSAMYFCASRVTRNQRSKSSYEQYFGPGTRLTVT.

V usage is TRBV10-3 and J usage is TRBJ2-1; 8 bases align to TRBD2. This CDR3 spans 17 amino acids. The ends lost 4 bases at V and 5 bases at J; junction bases unmatched: 13. Germline V lookup: CDR1 ENHRY, CDR2 SYGVKD. CDR3 nucleotides: TGTGCCATCAGTGCGGGGATAGCGGGAAAGACGGACAATGAGCAGTTCTTC. Encoded protein: CAISAGIAGKTDNEQFF.

This clone was seen just once. The chain is built from TRBV6-5 and TRBJ2-7; D is possibly TRBD2 (6 bases). The V gene's germline CDR1 is MNHEY and CDR2 SVGAGI. The CDR3 sequence is 12 residues long. The V gene lost 9 bases and the J gene lost 9 bases, with 18 bases spanning the gap. The chain's CDR3 is CASGGNLGGQYF. For the CDR3, the DNA is TGTGCCAGTGGGGGAAATCTGGGGGGGCAGTACTTC.